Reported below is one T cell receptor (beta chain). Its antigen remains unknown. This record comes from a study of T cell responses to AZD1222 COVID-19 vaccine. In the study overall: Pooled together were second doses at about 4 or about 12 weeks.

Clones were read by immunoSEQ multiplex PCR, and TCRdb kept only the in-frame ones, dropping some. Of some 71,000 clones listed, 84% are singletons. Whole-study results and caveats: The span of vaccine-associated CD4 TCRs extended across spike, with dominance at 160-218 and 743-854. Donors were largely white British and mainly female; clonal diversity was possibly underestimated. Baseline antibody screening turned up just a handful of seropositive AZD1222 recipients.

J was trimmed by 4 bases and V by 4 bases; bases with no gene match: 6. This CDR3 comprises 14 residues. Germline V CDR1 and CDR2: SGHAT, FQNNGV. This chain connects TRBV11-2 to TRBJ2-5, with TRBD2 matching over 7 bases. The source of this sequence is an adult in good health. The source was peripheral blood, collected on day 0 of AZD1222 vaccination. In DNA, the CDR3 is TGTGCCAGCAGCTGGAGCGGGGCTGGAGAGACCCAGTACTTC. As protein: CASSWSGAGETQYF.